This T cell receptor beta chain was found in a study of PD-1 blockade in classical Hodgkin lymphoma. The table came from immunoSEQ multiplex PCR; TCRdb's copy has only in-frame clones and leaves some out. The data hold some 100,000 clones, with 93% observed a single time. Time point defined: cycle 4 day 1 (C4D1), after less than seven weeks of nivolumab. Relapses following autologous stem cell transplantation were seen in all patients, with brentuximab vedotin exposure varying. Overall study results and limits: Prior therapy or disease activity may underlie the repertoire differences, whose causes remain undefined.

This clone was observed a handful of times. Its antigen is as yet unknown. This CDR3 spans 13 amino acids. V gave up 4 bases and J gave up 0 bases, with 6 bases separating them. Germline loops: CDR1 SNHLY, CDR2 FYNNEI. V is TRBV2 and J is TRBJ1-1, with D unresolved. This TCR derives from a human donor with classical Hodgkin lymphoma. Sequencing used peripheral blood mononuclear cells (PBMCs), obtained before the fourth cycle of nivolumab. The CDR3 DNA follows: TGTGCCAGCAGTGGTGATATGAACACTGAAGCTTTCTTT. It translates to CASSGDMNTEAFF.